This T cell receptor (beta chain) was sequenced during a study of early T cells in non-severe SARS-CoV-2 infection. Looking at the study overall: With bulk RNA from unsorted whole blood as input, sequencing yielded unpaired chains. Study outcomes and limitations: Matching with VDJdb favored anti-spike CD8 responses (missing private and CD4 specificities).

Individual cDNA molecules were tagged with unique molecular identifiers, the study reported. TCRdb passed the 5' RACE reads through MiXCR, listing each CDR3 protein once. The sample contains fewer than 60,000 distinct CDR3 sequences, approximately 8.5% of which appear only once. CDR1 is SGDLS, CDR2 YYNGEE, per germline. The CDR3 extends over 14 amino acids. V lost 4 bases, J lost 6 bases, and 6 bases stayed unmatched. This clonotype was seen repeatedly, ten times or more. Antigen unknown. Sequenced material: whole blood. The source is an adult who was a healthcare worker with PCR-confirmed SARS-CoV-2 infection or an uninfected control (not recorded which). The chain has TRBV9 and TRBJ2-7; TRBD1 agrees at 11 bases. The CDR3 region has the DNA TGTGCCAGCAGCCTACGGACAGGGGGCGCCGAGCAGTACTTC. Its protein is CASSLRTGGAEQYF.